The present T cell receptor (beta chain) was sequenced within a study of OX40 agonist ivuxolimab in advanced cancers. The CDR3 loop spans 13 amino acids. V was clipped by 4 bases and J by 5 bases; unmatched bases: 4. Germline V gene lookup returns CDR1 SNHLY and CDR2 FYNNEI. This clone was seen a few times. The antigen is not known. Findings and limits, study-wide: In CD8+ T cells, expanded clones were on average more numerous than in CD4+.

TCRdb's table, derived via immunoSEQ multiplex PCR, lists solely in-frame clones and lacks some. The sample has 65,000 to 95,000 clones, roughly 89% seen once. The sample was CD4+ or CD8+ T cells sorted from blood, taken in a trial of the OX40 agonist ivuxolimab. The V and J genes are TRBV2 and TRBJ2-5; TRBD2 matches at 7 bases. The sequence was collected from an adult with an advanced solid tumor such as melanoma, head and neck, liver or kidney cancer. CDR3: CASSGGSRETQYF. CDR3 in DNA: TGTGCCAGCAGTGGCGGGAGTCGCGAGACCCAGTACTTC. The whole variable domain, filled in from reference TRBV2 and TRBJ2-5, reads EPEVTQTPSHQVTQMGQEVILRCVPISNHLYFYWYRQILGQKVEFLVSFYNNEISEKSEIFDDQFSVERPDGSNFTLKIRSTKLEDSAMYFCASSGGSRETQYFGPGTRLLVL.